The 24 T cell receptor beta chains below come from one sample, sequenced in a study of vaccination and CD4 T cells after COVID-19. The antigens of these receptors remain unknown. Sequenced with the Oncomine TCR Beta short-read assay was DNA taken from cultured CD4+ T cells. TCRdb itself ran the PCR reads through MiXCR, one entry per CDR3 protein. The sample holds under 20,000 distinct CDR3 sequences; around half are singletons and the top ten take around 9.6%. The treatment: roughly 10-day PBMC culture with coronavirus spike peptide pools or control peptides (ViraFEST assay). Sequenced here: CD4+ T cells from blood, cultured in vitro, sampled before SARS-CoV-2 vaccination. The receptors derive from a human donor who had recovered from COVID-19.

This chain uses TRBV5-4 with TRBJ1-3; possibly TRBD1 for D (5 bases). Trimming shortened V by 4 bases and J by 4 bases, and 9 bases separated the two germline ends. The germline V gene has CDR1 SGHNT and CDR2 YYREEE (reference sequence). The CDR3 loop spans 13 amino acids. CDR3 residues: CASSQGFGNTIYF. The DNA for the CDR3 is TGTGCCAGCAGCCAGGGATTCGGAAACACCATATATTTT. Based on the CDR3 plus reference TRBV5-4 and TRBJ1-3, the full variable domain is ETGVTQSPTHLIKTRGQQVTLRCSSQSGHNTVSWYQQALGQGPQFIFQYYREEENGRGNFPPRFSGLQFPNYSSELNVNALELDDSALYLCASSQGFGNTIYFGEGSWLTVV.

The rearrangement uses TRBV2 and TRBJ1-2; no reliable D call. Trimming removed 1 base at V and 1 base at J, with 1 base between. CDR3 size: 12 residues. Germline values: CDR1 SNHLY, CDR2 FYNNEI. CDR3 amino acids: CASSEDNYGYTF. In DNA, the CDR3 is TGTGCCAGCAGTGAAGATAACTATGGCTACACCTTC.

This rearrangement joins TRBV2 to TRBJ2-2; 13 nucleotides agree with TRBD2. V shed 4 bases, J shed 1 base, and the junction held 9 bases outside the gene matches. The CDR3 is 19 residues long. Germline V gene data show CDR1 as SNHLY and CDR2 as FYNNEI. This CDR3 is CASSGVSGLAGMNTGELFF. The DNA for the CDR3 is TGTGCCAGCAGTGGAGTTTCGGGACTAGCGGGGATGAACACCGGGGAGCTGTTTTTT.

This clonotype was counted a few times. V usage is TRBV20-1 and J usage is TRBJ2-7, with 8 bases aligning to TRBD2. J was trimmed by 3 bases and V by 3 bases; bases with no gene match: 7. CDR1 and CDR2 from the germline V gene are DFQATT and SNEGSKA (reference sequence). There are 14 residues in the CDR3. The CDR3, as DNA: TGCAGTGCTAGTAAGGCTAGCGGGTTCTACGAGCAGTACTTC. Its translation: CSASKASGFYEQYF.

The chain uses TRBV5-1 and TRBJ2-7; 11 nucleotides match TRBD2. V gave up 2 bases and J gave up 6 bases; unmatched junction bases: 7. This CDR3 is 15 amino acids long. Germline V gene data show CDR1 as SGHRS and CDR2 as YFSETQ. The CDR3 spells CASSFLAGGPPEQYF. DNA for the CDR3: TGCGCCAGCAGCTTCCTAGCGGGAGGTCCGCCCGAGCAGTACTTC.

The chain links TRBV24-1 to TRBJ2-3; D may be TRBD2 (6 bases). Germline CDR1 KGHDR, CDR2 SFDVKD. The CDR3 has 15 residues. Trimming took 0 bases from V and 4 from J, leaving 10 bases between them. The CDR3 region is CATSDLLDYPDTQYF. The CDR3 DNA reads TGTGCCACCAGTGATTTGTTGGACTACCCAGATACGCAGTATTTT.

This chain links TRBV11-2 with TRBJ2-7, with a possible D match to TRBD1 (5 bases). Germline-derived CDR1 and CDR2 are SGHAT and FQNNGV. V gave up 5 bases and J gave up 1 base, with 15 bases separating them. There are 15 residues in the CDR3. The CDR3 reads CASSPSRVESYEQYF. CDR3 DNA sequence: TGTGCCAGCAGCCCGAGCAGGGTGGAGTCCTACGAGCAGTACTTC.

This sequence joins TRBV5-1 and TRBJ1-6, with a possible D match to TRBD1 (6 bases). Germline V gene lookup returns CDR1 SGHRS and CDR2 YFSETQ. Deletions cut 4 bases from V and 0 bases from J, with 8 bases between. This CDR3 spans 15 amino acids. Here the CDR3 DNA reads TGCGCCAGCAGCAAACAGGGCTCCTATAATTCACCCCTCCACTTT. This gives the protein CASSKQGSYNSPLHF. Looking up the rest from reference TRBV5-1 and TRBJ1-6 gives the full variable domain: KAGVTQTPRYLIKTRGQQVTLSCSPISGHRSVSWYQQTPGQGLQFLFEYFSETQRNKGNFPGRFSGRQFSNSRSEMNVSTLELGDSALYLCASSKQGSYNSPLHFGNGTRLTVT.

Only a few counts were recorded for this clonotype. The rearrangement links TRBV20-1 to TRBJ2-3; possible D gene TRBD2, 5 bases. CDR1 is DFQATT, CDR2 SNEGSKA, per germline (reference sequence). The CDR3 is made up of 16 amino acids. The germline V and J ends were trimmed by 1 base and 6 bases, with 20 bases remaining between them. The CDR3, as DNA: TGCAGTGCTAGAGTGGATCCCCCTAAACTAGGCGATACGCAGTATTTT. Amino acid sequence: CSARVDPPKLGDTQYF.

The chain joins TRBV20-1 to TRBJ2-3, with D tentatively TRBD2 (5 bases). Trimming shortened V by 3 bases and J by 0 bases, and 16 bases separated the two germline ends. CDR3 length: 16 residues. CDR1 DFQATT and CDR2 SNEGSKA come from the germline V gene (reference sequence). In DNA, the CDR3 is TGCAGTGCTAGTAGCGCGGATACCTCAAGCACAGATACGCAGTATTTT. Its translation: CSASSADTSSTDTQYF.

The chain is built from TRBV5-4 and TRBJ2-7; D perhaps matches TRBD1 (6 bases). Germline assignment: CDR1 SGHNT and CDR2 YYREEE (reference sequence). The CDR3 spans 15 residues. The V end lost 0 bases, the J end lost 0 bases, and 10 bases lay between the germline ends. The CDR3 DNA follows: TGTGCCAGCAGCTTGGGACAGGATAGCTCCTACGAGCAGTACTTC. Translating it yields CASSLGQDSSYEQYF.

The chain uses TRBV2 and TRBJ2-3; D gene unclear. Germline V lookup: CDR1 SNHLY, CDR2 FYNNEI. The CDR3 consists of 12 residues. Deletions cut 8 bases from V and 3 bases from J, with 9 bases between. CDR3 sequence (DNA): TGTGCCAGCCTAAAAATAACAGATACGCAGTATTTT. It encodes CASLKITDTQYF.

A few counts support this clonotype. This chain links TRBV6-5 with TRBJ1-5; D gene unclear. CDR3 length equals 15 residues. Trimming shortened V by 0 bases and J by 6 bases, and 12 bases separated the two germline ends. The germline gives CDR1 MNHEY, CDR2 SVGAGI. The DNA for the CDR3 is TGTGCCAGCAGTTACTCGAGTATGGCGAGTCAGCCCCAGCATTTT. Amino acid sequence: CASSYSSMASQPQHF.

Only a few counts were recorded for this clonotype. The V and J genes are TRBV7-2 and TRBJ2-6; 9 positions agree with TRBD2. Germline values: CDR1 SGHTA, CDR2 FQGNSA. The CDR3 contains 18 residues. J gave up 0 bases and V 5 bases, and 8 bases lay outside the gene matches. The CDR3 loop reads CASSPIGTSNSGANVLTF. The CDR3 DNA reads as TGTGCCAGCAGCCCAATCGGGACTAGCAACTCTGGGGCCAACGTCCTGACTTTC.

The chain is built from TRBV20-1 and TRBJ2-7; maybe TRBD1 (5 bases). V was pared by 3 bases and J by 7 bases, with 19 bases between. Germline values: CDR1 DFQATT, CDR2 SNEGSKA (reference sequence). The CDR3 runs to 14 residues. The CDR3 protein is CSASDSQALREQYF. CDR3 in DNA: TGCAGTGCTAGCGACAGTCAGGCGTTGCGGGAGCAGTACTTC.

The CDR3 loop is CSARPSPQETQYF. In DNA form, the CDR3 reads TGCAGTGCTCGGCCCTCGCCCCAAGAGACCCAGTACTTC. This chain connects TRBV20-1 to TRBJ2-5; no clear D. The CDR3 contains 13 residues. Trimming removed 5 bases at V and 1 base at J, with 11 bases between. Germline values: CDR1 DFQATT, CDR2 SNEGSKA (reference sequence).

J is TRBJ2-1 and V is TRBV2; 10 bases map to TRBD2. Germline values: CDR1 SNHLY, CDR2 FYNNEI. CDR3 size: 13 residues. The J segment lost 8 bases and the V segment lost 7 bases, leaving 5 bases of the junction unmatched. The CDR3 region is CASKREGVDEQFF. The CDR3 nucleotides read TGTGCCAGCAAGCGGGAGGGCGTTGATGAGCAGTTCTTC.

V gene TRBV25-1 combines with J gene TRBJ2-1; TRBD2 matches at 14 bases. With V trimmed by 6 bases and J by 11 bases, 9 bases remained unmatched. The germline CDR1 and CDR2 sequences are MGHDK and SYGVNS. This CDR3 comprises 15 residues. This chain's CDR3 is CASSGAGTSGSKQFF. The CDR3, as DNA: TGTGCCAGCAGCGGGGCGGGGACTAGCGGGAGTAAGCAGTTCTTC.

The chain employs TRBV19 and TRBJ2-3; TRBD2 is a possible D gene (5 bases). Trimming removed 6 bases at V and 1 base at J, with 20 bases between. CDR3 size: 17 residues. Germline V gives CDR1 LNHDA, CDR2 SQIVND (reference sequence). CDR3 nucleotide sequence: TGTGCCAGTAGCCTATCCGGGCCCGGGAAGGGCACAGATACGCAGTATTTT. Its translation: CASSLSGPGKGTDTQYF.

This clonotype has only one observation. The chain joins TRBV5-4 to TRBJ2-3; 10 bases are shared with TRBD2. Germline values: CDR1 SGHNT, CDR2 YYREEE (reference sequence). V gave up 0 bases and J gave up 5 bases; unmatched junction bases: 3. This CDR3 has 15 amino acids. In DNA, the CDR3 is TGTGCCAGCAGCTTGGGGACTAGCGGTCGAGATACGCAGTATTTT. Translating it yields CASSLGTSGRDTQYF. Full variable domain (outside the CDR3, taken from reference TRBV5-4 and TRBJ2-3): ETGVTQSPTHLIKTRGQQVTLRCSSQSGHNTVSWYQQALGQGPQFIFQYYREEENGRGNFPPRFSGLQFPNYSSELNVNALELDDSALYLCASSLGTSGRDTQYFGPGTRLTVL.

This clonotype was detected only a few times. The chain recombines TRBV7-9 with TRBJ1-3; no reliable D call. Germline CDR1 is SEHNR and CDR2 is FQNEAQ (reference sequence). The CDR3 length is 12 residues. Trimming removed 5 bases at V and 1 base at J, with 3 bases between. The CDR3 coding sequence is TGTGCCAGCAGCGATTCTGGAAACACCATATATTTT. Translated, it gives CASSDSGNTIYF.

The rearrangement joins TRBV7-3 to TRBJ1-1; the D gene is possibly TRBD1 (6 bases). Trimming shortened V by 6 bases and J by 2 bases, and 10 bases separated the two germline ends. The CDR3 runs to 13 residues. Looked up from germline, CDR1 is SGHTA and CDR2 is FQGTGA. The CDR3 loop reads CASRRTVNTEAFF. The DNA of the CDR3 is TGTGCCAGCAGACGGACAGTCAACACTGAAGCTTTCTTT. The entire variable domain, with the rest obtained from reference TRBV7-3 and TRBJ1-1, is as follows: GAGVSQTPSNKVTEKGKYVELRCDPISGHTALYWYRQSLGQGPEFLIYFQGTGAADDSGLPNDRFFAVRPEGSVSTLKIQRTERGDSAVYLCASRRTVNTEAFFGQGTRLTVV.

The genes are TRBV5-1 and TRBJ2-7, with 9 bases matching TRBD2. V shed 4 bases and J 1 base; nucleotides not matched to a gene: 6. The CDR3 covers 15 residues. Per germline, CDR1 SGHRS and CDR2 YFSETQ. Here the CDR3 DNA reads TGCGCCAGCAGCGCATTGGCGGGAGGGTCCTACGAGCAGTACTTC. Translating it yields CASSALAGGSYEQYF.

This clonotype was found a few times. The chain has TRBV20-1 and TRBJ1-2; 10 bases match TRBD1. The CDR3 is 15 amino acids. From germline, CDR1 is DFQATT and CDR2 SNEGSKA (reference sequence). The J segment lost 3 bases and the V segment lost 1 base, leaving 5 bases of the junction unmatched. The CDR3 DNA reads as TGCAGTGCTAGAGCCGCGGGACAGGGGTACTATGGCTACACCTTC. Translated: CSARAAGQGYYGYTF.